These 9 T cell receptor beta chains originate from one sample sequenced in a study of blood T cell repertoires in COVID-19 (TCRdb year 2020). Libraries were made using the immunoSEQ multiplex PCR assay. The table was pulled from immuneACCESS by TCRdb, which kept in-frame rearrangements only. Such tables lose some clones; where checked, under half of the loss comes from unresolved V genes, and the rest has no known cause. Recorded for this sample are 380,000 or so clones; over 65% of them occurred a single time. Clones ranked in the top ten supply around 1% of the sample. The specimen sequenced was peripheral blood. These receptors were obtained from a human donor with acute or convalescent COVID-19. The donor label of this sample is uncertain.

The V call is TRBV10-2, the J call TRBJ1-2; possibly TRBD1 for D (5 bases). Per germline, CDR1 WSHSY and CDR2 SAAADI. With 6 bases removed from V and 8 bases from J, the gap between germline ends came to 10 bases. The CDR3 totals 11 residues. The CDR3 sequence is CASSGGLGYTF. In DNA form, the CDR3 reads TGCGCCAGCAGCGGGGGATTGGGCTACACCTTC.

The chain joins TRBV27 to TRBJ1-4; a possible D gene is TRBD1 (5 bases). The CDR3 runs 15 residues. V was shortened by 2 bases and J by 3 bases, with 10 bases between the two germline ends. The germline CDR1 and CDR2 sequences are MNHEY and SMNVEV (reference sequence). The CDR3 coding sequence is TGTGCCAGCAGTTTAAGGGGCTACTCTAATGAAAAACTGTTTTTT. This translates into CASSLRGYSNEKLFF.

The chain joins TRBV7-9 to TRBJ2-3; 9 positions agree with TRBD1. V dropped 4 bases and J dropped 4; count of bases not matched to a gene: 6. Per the germline V gene, CDR1 is SEHNR and CDR2 is FQNEAQ (reference sequence). There are 15 residues in the CDR3. Here the CDR3 DNA reads TGTGCCAGCAGCTCCTCCGGGACAGGGTCAGATACGCAGTATTTT. It translates to CASSSSGTGSDTQYF.

This clone was seen only once. The chain recombines TRBV3-1 (or the pseudogene TRBV3-2) with TRBJ2-3; 11 bases align to TRBD1. Per the germline V gene, CDR1 is LGHDT and CDR2 is YNNKEL (reference sequence). V shed 3 bases and J 4 bases; nucleotides not matched to a gene: 6. This CDR3 comprises 16 residues. Here the CDR3 reads CASSQAGTGGPDTQYF. The CDR3, as DNA: TGTGCCAGCAGCCAGGCCGGGACAGGGGGTCCAGATACGCAGTATTTT.

CDR3 sequence reads: CASSLLAAYTDTQYF. DNA for the CDR3: TGTGCCAGCAGTTTACTAGCGGCGTACACAGATACGCAGTATTTT. The rearrangement joins TRBV27 to TRBJ2-3, with 7 bases that match TRBD2. Germline lookup yields CDR1 MNHEY and CDR2 SMNVEV (reference sequence). The CDR3 length is 15 residues. Losses at the gene ends were 2 bases for V and 2 bases for J; bases not matched to a gene: 4.

As for this clone: A junction boundary mismatches the germline segment, possibly from a read error. The J gene is TRBJ2-1, the V gene TRBV20-1; 9 bases are a match to TRBD2. CDR3 length: 11 residues. Germline V gene lookup returns CDR1 DFQATT and CDR2 SNEGSKA (reference sequence). CDR3 nucleotides: TGCAGTGCTAGGGGTAGCGGGAGCCGCCTCTTC. Amino acid sequence: CSARGSGSRLF.

This chain uses TRBV6-5 with TRBJ2-3; 8 nucleotides line up with TRBD2. CDR1 MNHEY and CDR2 SVGAGI come from the germline V gene. This CDR3 spans 16 amino acids. V was clipped by 3 bases and J by 4 bases; unmatched bases: 9. CDR3 DNA: TGTGCCAGCAGTTATCCGGGGGGGCCTAACCCAGATACGCAGTATTTT. Residues: CASSYPGGPNPDTQYF.

This chain uses TRBV7-8 with TRBJ2-7; D is possibly TRBD1 (6 bases). CDR3 length: 15 residues. The germline V and J ends were trimmed by 5 bases and 0 bases, with 14 bases remaining between them. Germline V CDR1 and CDR2: SGHVS, FQNEAQ. The CDR3 DNA follows: TGTGCCAGCAGCCAAGGACAGACGACCTCCTACGAGCAGTACTTC. This translates into CASSQGQTTSYEQYF.

The V gene is TRBV5-1, the J gene TRBJ2-2, with D uncertain. Trimming left V 0 bases short and J 4 bases short, with 4 bases between. Germline loops: CDR1 SGHRS, CDR2 YFSETQ. The length of the CDR3 is 13 residues. CDR3 nucleotide sequence: TGCGCCAGCAGCTTGGACAGCACCGGGGAGCTGTTTTTT. Its translation: CASSLDSTGELFF.